The present entry profiles one T cell receptor (beta chain) with its context. CDR1 is SGHTA and CDR2 is FQGTGA in the germline V gene. The V end was cut by 2 bases, the J end by 4 bases, with 9 bases between. The CDR3 contains 14 residues. This sample was taken from a study of control samples from healthy donors and cancer patients. Produced via immunoSEQ multiplex PCR; TCRdb's table is partial and in-frame only. The sample holds around 170,000 clones, roughly 92% seen once. Sequenced sample: blood. The source is a woman between 25 and 40 years old in good health. The chain is built from TRBV7-3 and TRBJ2-1; no clear D. CDR3 loop: CASSLSGPYNEQFF. CDR3 DNA: TGTGCCAGCAGCTTATCGGGCCCATACAATGAGCAGTTCTTC.